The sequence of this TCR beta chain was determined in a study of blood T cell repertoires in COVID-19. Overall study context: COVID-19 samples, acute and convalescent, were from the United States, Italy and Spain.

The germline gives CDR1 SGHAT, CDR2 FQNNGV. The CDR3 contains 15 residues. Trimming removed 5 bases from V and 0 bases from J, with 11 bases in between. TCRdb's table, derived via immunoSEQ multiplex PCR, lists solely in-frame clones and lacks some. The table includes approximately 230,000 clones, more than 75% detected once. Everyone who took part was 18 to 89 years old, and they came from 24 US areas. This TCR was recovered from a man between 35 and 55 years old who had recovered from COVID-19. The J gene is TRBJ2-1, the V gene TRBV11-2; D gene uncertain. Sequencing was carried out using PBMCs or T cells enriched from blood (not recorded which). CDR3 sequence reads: CASSPLGSSYNEQFF. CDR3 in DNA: TGTGCCAGCAGCCCCCTGGGCAGCTCCTACAATGAGCAGTTCTTC.